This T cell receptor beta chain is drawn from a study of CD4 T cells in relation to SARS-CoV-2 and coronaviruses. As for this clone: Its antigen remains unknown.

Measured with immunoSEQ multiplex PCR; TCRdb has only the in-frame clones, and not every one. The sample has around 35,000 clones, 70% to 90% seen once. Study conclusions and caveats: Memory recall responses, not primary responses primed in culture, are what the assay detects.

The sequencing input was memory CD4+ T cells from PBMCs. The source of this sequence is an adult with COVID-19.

CDR3 DNA: TGTGCCAGCAGCGATTTCAGGACGAAAGCTTTCTTT. Translated: CASSDFRTKAFF. This chain joins TRBV5-4 and TRBJ1-1; D gene uncertain. Trimming took 4 bases from V and 9 from J, leaving 13 bases between them. The V gene's germline CDR1 is SGHNT and CDR2 YYREEE (reference sequence). There are 12 residues in the CDR3.